This paragraph covers one TCR beta chain sequence. No antigen is known for it. Trimming shortened V by 2 bases and J by 10 bases, and 11 bases separated the two germline ends. CDR1 and CDR2 from the germline V gene are SGHTA and FQGNSA. This CDR3 is built from 12 residues. This specimen belongs to a study of response to subunit inactivated influenza vaccine. Findings of the study overall: Authors suggested each seasonal influenza vaccination recruits few new T cells.

TCRdb ran MiXCR on the RT-PCR reads and lists one entry per CDR3 protein. The sample lists about 830,000 distinct CDR3 sequences; approximately 18% were seen once. The TCR sequence derives from a middle-aged man who received an inactivated influenza vaccine. Sample: PBMCs from blood, taken roughly 5 days after vaccination. This rearrangement joins TRBV7-2 to TRBJ1-1; a weak D match, TRBD1 (6 bases). In nucleotides, the CDR3 is TGTGCCAGCAGCTTACAGGGGCCGATAGCTTTCTTT. This codes for CASSLQGPIAFF.